The clone carrying this T cell receptor beta chain was counted only a few times. Clones were read by immunoSEQ multiplex PCR, and TCRdb kept only the in-frame ones, dropping some. The sample has some 66,000 clones; over 65% are singletons. The sample originates from a study of T cells in tumors after PD-1 blockade. Study-wide context: Prior checkpoint blockade, systemic immunosuppressant use, or anti-cancer therapy within 4 weeks excluded patients. On average, peripheral blood gave about 100,000 TCR templates and over 30,000 unique clonotypes. Some patients also took daily vismodegib 150 mg during anti-PD-1 treatment.

Germline CDR1 SGHDN, CDR2 FVKESK. The CDR3 loop spans 15 amino acids. V shed 4 bases and J 4 bases; nucleotides not matched to a gene: 7. Material: PBMCs, obtained after anti-PD-1 treatment. This chain uses TRBV14 with TRBJ1-2; TRBD1 matches 9 bases. This receptor was obtained from a human donor with basal cell carcinoma. The CDR3, as DNA: TGTGCCAGCAGCCCAACCGGGACAGGGATCTATGGCTACACCTTC. Translation gives CASSPTGTGIYGYTF. Full variable domain (rest looked up from reference TRBV14 and TRBJ1-2): EAGVTQFPSHSVIEKGQTVTLRCDPISGHDNLYWYRRVMGKEIKFLLHFVKESKQDESGMPNNRFLAERTGGTYSTLKVQPAELEDSGVYFCASSPTGTGIYGYTFGSGTRLTVV.